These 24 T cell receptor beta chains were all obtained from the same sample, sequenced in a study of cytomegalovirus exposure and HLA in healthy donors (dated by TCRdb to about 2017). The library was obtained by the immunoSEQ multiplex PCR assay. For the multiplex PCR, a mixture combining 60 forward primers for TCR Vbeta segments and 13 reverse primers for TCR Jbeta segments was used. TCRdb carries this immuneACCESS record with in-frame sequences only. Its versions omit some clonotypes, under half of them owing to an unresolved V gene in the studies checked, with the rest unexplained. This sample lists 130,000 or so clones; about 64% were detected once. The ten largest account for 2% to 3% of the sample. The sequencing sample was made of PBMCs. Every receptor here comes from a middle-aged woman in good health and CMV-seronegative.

The CDR3 protein is CASSLAALTEAFF. DNA for the CDR3: TGTGCCAGCAGTTTAGCGGCACTAACTGAAGCTTTCTTT. This chain joins TRBV28 and TRBJ1-1; no clear D. Trimming left V 2 bases short and J 5 bases short, with 9 bases between. The CDR3 is made up of 13 amino acids. Germline CDR1 and CDR2: MDHEN and SYDVKM. Together with reference TRBV28 and TRBJ1-1, the CDR3 gives the full variable domain: DVKVTQSSRYLVKRTGEKVFLECVQDMDHENMFWYRQDPGLGLRLIYFSYDVKMKEKGDIPEGYSVSREKKERFSLILESASTNQTSMYLCASSLAALTEAFFGQGTRLTVV.

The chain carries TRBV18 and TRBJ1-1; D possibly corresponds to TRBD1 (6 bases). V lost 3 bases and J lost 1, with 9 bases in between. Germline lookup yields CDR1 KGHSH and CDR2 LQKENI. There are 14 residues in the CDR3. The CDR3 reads CASSPRQENTEAFF. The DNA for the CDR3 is TGTGCCAGCTCACCTCGACAGGAGAACACTGAAGCTTTCTTT.

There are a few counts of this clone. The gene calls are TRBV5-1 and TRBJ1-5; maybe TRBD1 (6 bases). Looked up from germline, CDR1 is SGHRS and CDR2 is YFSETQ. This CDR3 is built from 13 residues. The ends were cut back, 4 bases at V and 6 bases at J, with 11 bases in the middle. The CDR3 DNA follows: TGCGCCAGCAGCCCATCGACAGGTCAGCCCCAGCATTTT. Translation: CASSPSTGQPQHF.

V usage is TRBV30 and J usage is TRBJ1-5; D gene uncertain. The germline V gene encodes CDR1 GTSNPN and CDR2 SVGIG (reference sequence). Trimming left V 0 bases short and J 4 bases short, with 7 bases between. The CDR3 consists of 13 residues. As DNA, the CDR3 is TGTGCCTGGAGTGTACAATCAAATCAGCCCCAGCATTTT. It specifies CAWSVQSNQPQHF. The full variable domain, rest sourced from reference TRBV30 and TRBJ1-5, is SQTIHQWPATLVQPVGSPLSLECTVEGTSNPNLYWYRQAAGRGLQLLFYSVGIGQISSEVPQNLSASRPQDRQFILSSKKLLLSDSGFYLCAWSVQSNQPQHFGDGTRLSIL.

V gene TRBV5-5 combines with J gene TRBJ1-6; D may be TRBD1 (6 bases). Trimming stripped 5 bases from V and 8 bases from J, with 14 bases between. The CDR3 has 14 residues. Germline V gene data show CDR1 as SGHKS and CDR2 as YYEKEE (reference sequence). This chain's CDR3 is CASRGEGEYSPLHF. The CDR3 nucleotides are TGTGCCAGCAGGGGGGAGGGGGAATATTCACCCCTCCACTTT.

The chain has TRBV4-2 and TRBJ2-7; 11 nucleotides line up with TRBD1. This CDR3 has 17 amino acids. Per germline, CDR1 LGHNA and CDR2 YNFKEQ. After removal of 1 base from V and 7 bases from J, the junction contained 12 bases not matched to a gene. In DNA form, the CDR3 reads TGTGCCAGCAGCCAAGTTGCCTCTGGACAGGGGGCAAGAGAGCAGTACTTC. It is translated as CASSQVASGQGAREQYF.

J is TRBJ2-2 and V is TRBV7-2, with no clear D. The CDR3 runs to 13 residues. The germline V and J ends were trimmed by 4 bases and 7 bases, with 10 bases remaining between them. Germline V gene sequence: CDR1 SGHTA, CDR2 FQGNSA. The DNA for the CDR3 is TGTGCCAGCAGCTCCTGGGCACTCGGGGAGCTGTTTTTT. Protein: CASSSWALGELFF.

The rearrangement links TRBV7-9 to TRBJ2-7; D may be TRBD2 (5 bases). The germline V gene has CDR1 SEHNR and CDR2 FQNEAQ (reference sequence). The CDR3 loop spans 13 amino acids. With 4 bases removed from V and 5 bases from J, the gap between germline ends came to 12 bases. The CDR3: CASSSPLAHEQYF. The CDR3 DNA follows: TGTGCCAGCAGCTCCCCCCTAGCCCACGAGCAGTACTTC.

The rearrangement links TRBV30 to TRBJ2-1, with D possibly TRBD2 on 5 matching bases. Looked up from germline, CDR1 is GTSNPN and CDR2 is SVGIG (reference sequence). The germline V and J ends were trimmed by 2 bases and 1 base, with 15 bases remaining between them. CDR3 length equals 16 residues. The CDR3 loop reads CAWSPFGRGSYNEQFF. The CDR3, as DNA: TGTGCCTGGAGTCCTTTCGGAAGAGGGTCCTACAATGAGCAGTTCTTC.

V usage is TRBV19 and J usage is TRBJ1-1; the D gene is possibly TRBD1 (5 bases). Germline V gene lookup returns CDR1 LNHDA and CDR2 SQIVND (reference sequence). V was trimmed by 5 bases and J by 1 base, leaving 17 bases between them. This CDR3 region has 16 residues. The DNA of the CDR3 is TGTGCCAGTAGTCTTCCCCGGGGGTCTCGGAACACTGAAGCTTTCTTT. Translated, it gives CASSLPRGSRNTEAFF.

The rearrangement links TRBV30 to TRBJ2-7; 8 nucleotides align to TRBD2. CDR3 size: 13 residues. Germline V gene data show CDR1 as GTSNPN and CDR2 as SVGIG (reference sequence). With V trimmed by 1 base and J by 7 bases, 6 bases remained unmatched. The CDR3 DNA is TGTGCCTGGAGTGGGGGGGTAGCGGGAGAGCAGTACTTC. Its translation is CAWSGGVAGEQYF.

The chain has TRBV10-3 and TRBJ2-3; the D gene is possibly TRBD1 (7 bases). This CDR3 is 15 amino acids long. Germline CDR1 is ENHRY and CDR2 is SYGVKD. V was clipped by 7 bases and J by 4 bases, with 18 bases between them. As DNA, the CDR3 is TGTGCCATCAACGAGGGGCAGGGGGAGGCAGATACGCAGTATTTT. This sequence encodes CAINEGQGEADTQYF.

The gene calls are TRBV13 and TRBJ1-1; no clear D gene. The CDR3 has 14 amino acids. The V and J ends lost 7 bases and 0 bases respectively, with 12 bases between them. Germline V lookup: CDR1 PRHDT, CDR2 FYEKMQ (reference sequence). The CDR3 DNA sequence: TGTGCCAGCACCGCCATGTCTATGAACACTGAAGCTTTCTTT. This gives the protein CASTAMSMNTEAFF.

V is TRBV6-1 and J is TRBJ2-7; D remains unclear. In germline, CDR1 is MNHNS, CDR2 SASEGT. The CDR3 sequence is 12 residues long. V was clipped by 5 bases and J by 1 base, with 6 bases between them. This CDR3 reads CASSFPSYEQYF. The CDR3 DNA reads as TGTGCCAGCAGTTTTCCATCCTACGAGCAGTACTTC.

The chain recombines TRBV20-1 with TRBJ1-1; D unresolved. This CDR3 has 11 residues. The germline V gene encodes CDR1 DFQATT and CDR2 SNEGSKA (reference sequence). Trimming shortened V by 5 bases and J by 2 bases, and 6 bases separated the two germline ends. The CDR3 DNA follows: TGCAGTGCTCGCAGAAACACTGAAGCTTTCTTT. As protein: CSARRNTEAFF.

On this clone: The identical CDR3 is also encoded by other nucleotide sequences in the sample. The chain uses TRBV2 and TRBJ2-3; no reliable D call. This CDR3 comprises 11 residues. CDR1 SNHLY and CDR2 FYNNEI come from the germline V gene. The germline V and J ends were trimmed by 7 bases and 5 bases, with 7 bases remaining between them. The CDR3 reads CASTSRDTQYF. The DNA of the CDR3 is TGTGCCAGCACCTCGAGAGATACGCAGTATTTT.

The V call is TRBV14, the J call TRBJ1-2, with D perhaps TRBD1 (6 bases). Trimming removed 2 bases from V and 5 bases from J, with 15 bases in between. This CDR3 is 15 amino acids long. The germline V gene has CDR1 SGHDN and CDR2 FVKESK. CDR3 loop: CASSQPNTGSYGYTF. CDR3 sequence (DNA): TGTGCCAGCAGCCAACCCAACACAGGGAGTTATGGCTACACCTTC.

CDR3 amino acids: CASSIRDTGRYTEAFF. DNA of the CDR3: TGTGCCAGTAGTATCCGGGACACAGGAAGGTACACTGAAGCTTTCTTT. The chain recombines TRBV19 with TRBJ1-1; D perhaps matches TRBD1 (6 bases). This CDR3 has 16 amino acids. Germline V gene sequence: CDR1 LNHDA, CDR2 SQIVND (reference sequence). V gave up 3 bases and J gave up 3 bases, with 17 bases separating them.

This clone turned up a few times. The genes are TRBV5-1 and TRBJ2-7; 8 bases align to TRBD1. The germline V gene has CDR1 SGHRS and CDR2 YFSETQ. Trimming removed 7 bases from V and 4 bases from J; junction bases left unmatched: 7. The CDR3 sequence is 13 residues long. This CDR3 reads CASSPGQEYEQYF. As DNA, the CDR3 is TGCGCCAGCTCCCCGGGACAGGAATACGAGCAGTACTTC.

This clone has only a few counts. The CDR3 DNA sequence: TGTGCCAGCAGCTTGGTACACGGGGCGAACACCGGGGAGCTGTTTTTT. Protein: CASSLVHGANTGELFF. This chain joins TRBV5-8 and TRBJ2-2, with a weak D call TRBD2 (5 bases). Between the trimmed V and J ends, which lost 0 bases and 0 bases, there was a span of 9 bases. Per the germline V gene, CDR1 is SGHTS and CDR2 is YDEGEE. CDR3 length equals 16 residues.

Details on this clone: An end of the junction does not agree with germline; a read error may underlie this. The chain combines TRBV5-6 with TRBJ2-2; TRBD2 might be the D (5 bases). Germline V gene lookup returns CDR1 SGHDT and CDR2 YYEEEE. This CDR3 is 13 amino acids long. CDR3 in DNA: TGTGCCAGCAGCTTGGGACGGACCGGGGAGTTGTTTTTT. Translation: CASSLGRTGELFF.

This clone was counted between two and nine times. CDR3 residues: CASSEGTGGSYEQYF. The CDR3 DNA reads as TGTGCCAGTAGTGAGGGGACAGGGGGCTCCTACGAGCAGTACTTC. The chain employs TRBV19 and TRBJ2-7; 11 bases line up with TRBD1. This CDR3 comprises 15 residues. The germline V gene has CDR1 LNHDA and CDR2 SQIVND (reference sequence). The ends lost 5 bases at V and 0 bases at J; junction bases unmatched: 3.

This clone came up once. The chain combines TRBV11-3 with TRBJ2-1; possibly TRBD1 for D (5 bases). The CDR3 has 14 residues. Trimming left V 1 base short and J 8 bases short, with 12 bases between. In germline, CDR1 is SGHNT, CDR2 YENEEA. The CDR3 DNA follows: TGTGCCAGCAGCTTAGTTTCAGGGAACTATGAGCAGTTCTTC. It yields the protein CASSLVSGNYEQFF.

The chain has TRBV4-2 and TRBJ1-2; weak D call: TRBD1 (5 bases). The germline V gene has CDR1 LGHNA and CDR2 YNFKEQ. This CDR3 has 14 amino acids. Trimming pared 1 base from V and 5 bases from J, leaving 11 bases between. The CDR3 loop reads CASSQAAQGYGYTF. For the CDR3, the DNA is TGTGCCAGCAGCCAAGCTGCTCAGGGTTATGGCTACACCTTC.